This TCR beta chain was identified in a study of T cells after yellow fever vaccination. Whole-study findings and limits: Almost all vaccine-responding clonotypes were not detected in the sorted memory subsets at the day 0 time point.

The study made its TCR cDNA through 5'RACE template switching. That step introduced a universal primer site along with UMIs. A single record per CDR3 protein comes from TCRdb applying MiXCR to the 5' RACE reads. Among around 50,000 distinct CDR3 sequences listed, around 6.5% were seen once. V lost 7 bases and J lost 4; bases outside the gene matches: 21. This CDR3 spans 18 amino acids. Germline-derived CDR1 and CDR2 are MNHNS and SASEGT. This clonotype was seen only a few times. Sequenced material: PBMCs, either bulk or a sorted T-cell subset (CD4+, CD8+, memory, or dextramer-sorted; not recorded which), taken 45 days after the yellow fever booster vaccination. The TCR was taken from a young man who received the YFV17D yellow fever vaccine. This rearrangement joins TRBV6-1 to TRBJ2-5, with TRBD2 identical over 7 bases. The CDR3 here is CASIKASGRGEGPETQYF. The CDR3 nucleotides read TGTGCCAGCATCAAAGCCTCCGGGAGAGGGGAGGGCCCAGAGACCCAGTACTTC.